This passage covers 10 T cell receptor beta chains from one sample sequenced in a study of a mutant IDH1 vaccine in newly diagnosed glioma. These TCRs are of unknown antigen specificity. The time point: week 35, safety follow-up. Every vaccination contained 300 ug of the mutant IDH1 20-mer peptide and was paired with topical imiquimod. Produced via immunoSEQ multiplex PCR; TCRdb's table is partial and in-frame only. The sample yields about 32,000 clones, 78% seen once. This specimen was PBMCs, taken from a glioma patient whose treatment included an IDH1 peptide vaccine. These receptors were collected from a woman in her thirties or forties with glioma.

CDR3 nucleotide sequence: TGTGCCAGCAATCCTAGCGGAGGCCGACTATACTTC. Translated: CASNPSGGRLYF. This chain links TRBV6-5 with TRBJ2-7, with 7 bases matching TRBD2. Germline values: CDR1 MNHEY, CDR2 SVGAGI. The junction had 13 bases not matched to a gene; V was cut back by 7 bases and J by 13 bases. The CDR3 spans 12 residues.

A few counts support this clone. J is TRBJ2-3 and V is TRBV7-2; D is unresolved. The CDR3 runs to 15 residues. Deletions cut 1 base from V and 2 bases from J, with 10 bases between. The germline V gene has CDR1 SGHTA and CDR2 FQGNSA. In DNA, the CDR3 is TGTGCCAGCAGCTTAGTTGCCAAGAACACAGATACGCAGTATTTT. As protein: CASSLVAKNTDTQYF.

The chain recombines TRBV5-4 with TRBJ2-1, with D perhaps TRBD2 (5 bases). V was cut by 0 bases and J by 10 bases, with 14 bases left in between. There are 14 residues in the CDR3. Per the germline V gene, CDR1 is SGHNT and CDR2 is YYREEE (reference sequence). The CDR3 DNA follows: TGTGCCAGCAGCTTGGGTCACGGCCCGGGGGAGCAGTTCTTC. Protein: CASSLGHGPGEQFF.

The chain combines TRBV6-6 with TRBJ1-1; D unresolved. The CDR3 is 12 amino acids. V was shortened by 5 bases and J by 4 bases, with 8 bases between the two germline ends. Germline V lookup: CDR1 MNHNY, CDR2 SVGAGI (reference sequence). CDR3 sequence (DNA): TGTGCCAGCAGTCCCGGAGGCACTGAAGCTTTCTTT. Translated: CASSPGGTEAFF.

V gene TRBV7-8 combines with J gene TRBJ2-5; 9 nucleotides agree with TRBD2. Germline lookup yields CDR1 SGHVS and CDR2 FQNEAQ. This CDR3 spans 15 amino acids. With 5 bases clipped from V and 5 bases from J, the junction kept 9 bases outside the gene matches. The DNA for the CDR3 is TGTGCCAGCAGCCCGGGGACTAGCCTGGGGGAGACCCAGTACTTC. Amino acid sequence: CASSPGTSLGETQYF.

The V call is TRBV7-9, the J call TRBJ2-1; unclear D gene. V lost 1 base and J lost 11, with 9 bases in between. Germline V gene lookup returns CDR1 SEHNR and CDR2 FQNEAQ (reference sequence). The CDR3 loop spans 12 amino acids. The CDR3 DNA sequence: TGTGCCAGCAGCTTAGACGGTGCGAAGCAGTTCTTC. Translation gives CASSLDGAKQFF.

This chain connects TRBV20-1 to TRBJ2-1; 8 positions match TRBD2. Germline V gene sequence: CDR1 DFQATT, CDR2 SNEGSKA (reference sequence). Trimming removed 7 bases from V and 7 bases from J; junction bases left unmatched: 3. The CDR3 contains 11 residues. The CDR3 region is CSGGGGNEQFF. The CDR3 DNA follows: TGCAGTGGTGGCGGGGGGAATGAGCAGTTCTTC.

This clone has only one observation. The chain is built from TRBV6-1 and TRBJ2-2, with D possibly matching TRBD2 (6 bases). Germline-derived CDR1 and CDR2 are MNHNS and SASEGT. The V gene lost 4 bases and the J gene lost 2 bases, with 14 bases spanning the gap. The length of the CDR3 is 16 residues. The CDR3 region has the DNA TGTGCCAGCAGTGCGATCGCGGGGCCCAACACCGGGGAGCTGTTTTTT. Encoded protein: CASSAIAGPNTGELFF.

This rearrangement joins TRBV30 to TRBJ1-5, with D perhaps matching TRBD1 (5 bases). The CDR3 consists of 15 residues. The V end was cut by 1 base, the J end by 0 bases, with 10 bases between. The germline CDR1 and CDR2 sequences are GTSNPN and SVGIG (reference sequence). The CDR3 protein is CAWSEGTHSNQPQHF. CDR3 DNA: TGTGCCTGGAGTGAAGGGACCCATAGCAATCAGCCCCAGCATTTT.

The CDR3 loop reads CSASVGSRFHF. The CDR3 nucleotides read TGCAGTGCTAGTGTGGGCAGCCGGTTCCACTTT. The chain carries TRBV20-1 and TRBJ1-6; no firm D call. The CDR3 has 11 residues. Germline CDR1 is DFQATT and CDR2 is SNEGSKA (reference sequence). V lost 3 bases and J lost 17, with 14 bases in between.